These 8 T cell receptor beta chains came from one sample sequenced in a study of preoperative IRX-2 immunotherapy in early breast cancer. As to treatment: preoperative locoregional IRX-2 cytokine immunotherapy. Sequencing was performed with immunoSEQ multiplex PCR; in TCRdb, only in-frame clones are kept and a portion is missing. The sample carries about 32,000 clones, around 86% recorded once. The sequencing here drew on lymph node tissue, taken from a patient treated with IRX-2 immunotherapy. These receptors originate from a human donor with breast cancer.

The CDR3, as DNA: TGCGCCAGCAGTGGGGAGGTTTACACTGAAGCTTTCTTT. Residues: CASSGEVYTEAFF. This chain connects TRBV10-2 to TRBJ1-1; D remains unclear. The CDR3 loop spans 13 amino acids. The germline CDR1 and CDR2 sequences are WSHSY and SAAADI. Trimming took 4 bases from V and 3 from J, leaving 9 bases between them.

The CDR3 region has the DNA TGTGCCACCAGCAGGATGAGGGGTAAGGATGAAAAACTGTTTTTT. Its translation: CATSRMRGKDEKLFF. The genes are TRBV15 and TRBJ1-4; perhaps TRBD1 as D (5 bases). V was clipped by 3 bases and J by 6 bases, with 14 bases between them. The CDR3 runs to 15 residues. CDR1 is LNHNV, CDR2 YYDKDF, per germline (reference sequence).

The chain couples TRBV19 to TRBJ2-7; possible D gene TRBD2, 6 bases. The CDR3 has 16 amino acids. Trimming took off 5 bases at V and 4 bases at J, with 21 bases between the two ends. Germline CDR1 and CDR2: LNHDA and SQIVND (reference sequence). Here the CDR3 reads CASSPVGIAEYYEQYF. For the CDR3, the DNA is TGTGCCAGTAGTCCCGTGGGGATAGCGGAATATTACGAGCAGTACTTC.

This chain uses TRBV19 with TRBJ2-1; TRBD2 matches at 16 bases. The CDR3 is 16 residues long. From germline, CDR1 is LNHDA and CDR2 SQIVND (reference sequence). V lost 4 bases and J lost 8; bases outside the gene matches: 5. The CDR3 region is CASSKGLAGGPDEQFF. In DNA form, the CDR3 reads TGTGCCAGTAGTAAGGGACTAGCGGGAGGGCCGGATGAGCAGTTCTTC.

CDR3 nucleotide sequence: TGCGCCAGTGCCCCAGCGATCAGTGAAAAACTGTTTTTT. It yields the protein CASAPAISEKLFF. V and J are TRBV4-1 and TRBJ1-4; no clear D. Trimming took off 9 bases at V and 7 bases at J, with 15 bases between the two ends. The CDR3 spans 13 residues. Germline V gene sequence: CDR1 MGHRA, CDR2 YSYEKL.

This clone was seen only once. The rearrangement links TRBV11-3 to TRBJ1-1; D perhaps matches TRBD1 (6 bases). The CDR3 covers 15 residues. Germline V gene sequence: CDR1 SGHNT, CDR2 YENEEA. V lost 5 bases, J lost 0 bases, and 13 bases lay in between. The CDR3 here is CASSRGAGMNTEAFF. CDR3 DNA: TGTGCCAGCAGCAGGGGGGCTGGCATGAACACTGAAGCTTTCTTT.

The J gene is TRBJ2-1, the V gene TRBV9, with unresolved D. Per the germline V gene, CDR1 is SGDLS and CDR2 is YYNGEE. V was trimmed by 4 bases and J by 4 bases, leaving 15 bases between them. CDR3 length: 15 amino acids. The DNA of the CDR3 is TGTGCCAGCAGCCCCCAGATAACTACATACAATGAGCAGTTCTTC. It codes for CASSPQITTYNEQFF.

The chain recombines TRBV29-1 with TRBJ2-3; D not resolved. CDR1 and CDR2 (germline): SQVTM, ANQGSEA. V was pared by 2 bases and J by 4 bases, with 22 bases between. The CDR3 sequence is 17 residues long. The CDR3 sequence is CSVEPSTWLVKADTQYF. The CDR3 DNA is TGCAGCGTTGAACCCTCCACTTGGTTGGTGAAGGCAGATACGCAGTATTTT.